Each of the 15 T cell receptor beta chains below was sequenced from the same sample in a study of early stage breast cancer tumors. Repertoires were generated with immunoSEQ multiplex PCR, while TCRdb's copy carries only in-frame clones and drops some. The sample consists of around 31,000 clones, roughly four fifths of them appearing once. Sequenced: blood. Source of these receptors: a person in their 40s with breast cancer.

CDR3 sequence reads: CASSRGTGGTDTQYF. The CDR3 DNA is TGTGCCAGCAGTAGGGGGACAGGGGGGACAGATACGCAGTATTTT. The V call is TRBV7-3, the J call TRBJ2-3; 11 bases line up with TRBD1. The CDR3 consists of 15 residues. Trimming took 6 bases from V and 3 from J; bases not matched to a gene: 5. The V gene's germline CDR1 is SGHTA and CDR2 FQGTGA.

V is TRBV27 and J is TRBJ2-7, with unresolved D. This CDR3 has 13 residues. Per germline, CDR1 MNHEY and CDR2 SMNVEV (reference sequence). V gave up 5 bases and J gave up 2 bases, with 10 bases separating them. CDR3 sequence reads: CASSPGPTYEQYF. The DNA of the CDR3 is TGTGCCAGCAGTCCCGGACCAACCTACGAGCAGTACTTC.

V is TRBV18 and J is TRBJ2-5; D gene unclear. The length of the CDR3 is 13 residues. Germline loops: CDR1 KGHSH, CDR2 LQKENI. V gave up 1 base and J gave up 1 base, with 4 bases separating them. This CDR3 reads CASSPLSQETQYF. The CDR3 DNA is TGTGCCAGCTCACCACTCAGCCAAGAGACCCAGTACTTC.

With regard to this clone: The junction shows a germline mismatch at one end, possibly a read error. CDR3 nucleotide sequence: TGTGCCAGAAGCTTGAGCCCTGGACTAGCGGGAGGGCCCTCCAACGAGCAGTACTTC. Residues: CARSLSPGLAGGPSNEQYF. The rearrangement joins TRBV5-3 to TRBJ2-7, with TRBD2 matching 15 bases. TRBV5-3 is an ORF, with its function uncertain. The CDR3 is 19 residues long.

The V call is TRBV7-2, the J call TRBJ2-2, with 7 nucleotides matching TRBD1. V shed 4 bases and J 1 base; nucleotides not matched to a gene: 6. Germline CDR1 is SGHTA and CDR2 is FQGNSA. The CDR3 consists of 16 residues. The CDR3 coding sequence is TGTGCCAGCAGCTCGGGACAGAGCAAGAACACCGGGGAGCTGTTTTTT. Its protein is CASSSGQSKNTGELFF.

This clone was detected only once. The gene calls are TRBV7-2 and TRBJ1-1; maybe TRBD1 (6 bases). Germline-derived CDR1 and CDR2 are SGHTA and FQGNSA. The CDR3 length is 16 residues. V shed 0 bases and J shed 4 bases, with 15 bases lying between them. The CDR3 region has the DNA TGTGCCAGCAGCTTAGCAGGGGGGGGGCCTGGCACTGAAGCTTTCTTT. It is translated as CASSLAGGGPGTEAFF. The variable domain in full, with the rest retrieved from reference TRBV7-2 and TRBJ1-1, is GAGVSQSPSNKVTEKGKDVELRCDPISGHTALYWYRQSLGQGLEFLIYFQGNSAPDKSGLPSDRFSAERTGGSVSTLTIQRTQQEDSAVYLCASSLAGGGPGTEAFFGQGTRLTVV.

This chain uses TRBV28 with TRBJ1-1; possible D gene TRBD1, 6 bases. Germline CDR1 reads MDHEN; CDR2 reads SYDVKM. Trimming left V 5 bases short and J 0 bases short, with 19 bases between. The CDR3 runs 17 residues. CDR3 in DNA: TGTGCCAGCAGTGTATTACAGGGTGGGGGCATGAACACTGAAGCTTTCTTT. Translated: CASSVLQGGGMNTEAFF.

This chain joins TRBV4-1 and TRBJ1-2; 8 nucleotides align to TRBD1. Germline CDR1 and CDR2: MGHRA and YSYEKL. CDR3 length: 16 amino acids. The V and J ends lost 0 bases and 7 bases, in that order; junction bases with no gene match: 10. Written as DNA, the CDR3 is TGCGCCAGCAGCCAAGAAGGGACAGGAGAACCTGCTGGCTACACCTTC. Its translation: CASSQEGTGEPAGYTF.

The sample holds a few counts of this clone. The chain combines TRBV5-1 with TRBJ2-1; D may be TRBD2 (6 bases). Germline V gene sequence: CDR1 SGHRS, CDR2 YFSETQ. The CDR3 is 15 amino acids. Between the trimmed V and J ends, which lost 4 bases and 4 bases, there was a span of 15 bases. The CDR3 DNA reads as TGCGCCAGCAGCCCGGGACTCCAGTCGTACAATGAGCAGTTCTTC. This gives the protein CASSPGLQSYNEQFF.

This clone was observed a single time. The genes are TRBV10-3 and TRBJ2-5; 9 bases agree with TRBD1. This CDR3 is built from 15 residues. Germline V lookup: CDR1 ENHRY, CDR2 SYGVKD. With V trimmed by 5 bases and J by 5 bases, 9 bases remained unmatched. Written as DNA, the CDR3 is TGTGCCATCAGTTCGACAGGGGGGGACACCGAGACCCAGTACTTC. It yields the protein CAISSTGGDTETQYF.

In this sample, this clone turned up once. V usage is TRBV7-2 and J usage is TRBJ1-5; D unresolved. The CDR3 is made up of 15 amino acids. V dropped 6 bases and J dropped 4 bases, with 16 bases sitting between them. The V gene's germline CDR1 is SGHTA and CDR2 FQGNSA. Written as DNA, the CDR3 is TGTGCCAGCAGGTTCACAGCCCAAGGGAATCAGCCCCAGCATTTT. It encodes CASRFTAQGNQPQHF.

This chain links TRBV4-1 with TRBJ2-2; 12 bases line up with TRBD1. V lost 4 bases and J lost 7; bases outside the gene matches: 4. The V gene's germline CDR1 is MGHRA and CDR2 YSYEKL. The CDR3 has 15 residues. The DNA for the CDR3 is TGCGCCAGCAGCCCGGGACAGGGGGCGGACGGGGAGCTGTTTTTT. Amino acids: CASSPGQGADGELFF.

J is TRBJ2-3 and V is TRBV11-2; 8 bases are shared with TRBD2. This CDR3 has 16 residues. Germline assignment: CDR1 SGHAT and CDR2 FQNNGV. The J segment lost 4 bases and the V segment lost 5 bases, leaving 11 bases of the junction unmatched. The CDR3 is CASSPTGAGEPDTQYF. CDR3 nucleotides: TGTGCCAGCAGCCCCACTGGAGCGGGAGAGCCAGATACGCAGTATTTT.

The chain recombines TRBV6-1 with TRBJ2-3; D is ambiguous. V lost 4 bases to trimming and J lost 4 bases, with 15 bases between them. This CDR3 has 15 residues. Per the germline V gene, CDR1 is MNHNS and CDR2 is SASEGT. For the CDR3, the DNA is TGTGCCAGCAGTGGATCCGAAGAAGGGCCAGATACGCAGTATTTT. It codes for CASSGSEEGPDTQYF.

The chain's CDR3 is CASSLGGGPNNQPQHF. The CDR3 DNA reads as TGTGCCAGCAGCTTGGGAGGGGGCCCCAATAATCAGCCCCAGCATTTT. The V call is TRBV5-6, the J call TRBJ1-5; 7 bases line up with TRBD1. From germline, CDR1 is SGHDT and CDR2 YYEEEE. Trimming at V came to 0 bases and at J to 4 bases, leaving 7 bases not matched to a gene. There are 16 residues in the CDR3.